The 8 T cell receptor beta chains listed next were all sequenced from one sample in a study of neurological immune-mediated disorders. From the 5' RACE reads, TCRdb called clonotypes with MiXCR, one entry per CDR3 protein. The top ten clones hold 6.5% of a sample with 50,000 to 55,000 distinct CDR3 sequences, approximately 3.9% of them seen once. The sample was PBMCs. These receptors were collected from a man aged 60 to 69 with multiple sclerosis.

This clonotype was found many times. The V call is TRBV27, the J call TRBJ2-7; the D is unclear. The CDR3 runs to 14 residues. The V gene lost 6 bases and the J gene lost 3 bases, with 15 bases spanning the gap. Germline CDR1 and CDR2: MNHEY and SMNVEV (reference sequence). CDR3 region: CASSHRAVYYEQYF. The CDR3, as DNA: TGTGCCAGCAGCCACCGGGCCGTCTACTACGAGCAGTACTTC.

The rearrangement uses TRBV20-1 and TRBJ1-1; D is unresolved. The CDR3 is 12 residues long. Per the germline V gene, CDR1 is DFQATT and CDR2 is SNEGSKA (reference sequence). Trimming pared 1 base from V and 6 bases from J, leaving 9 bases between. The CDR3 region is CSARGGLPEAFF. CDR3 coding DNA: TGCAGTGCTAGAGGTGGCTTACCTGAAGCTTTCTTT.

The rearrangement joins TRBV11-2 to TRBJ2-7; 7 bases are shared with TRBD1. The CDR3 covers 16 residues. J was trimmed by 3 bases and V by 1 base; bases with no gene match: 9. Germline loops: CDR1 SGHAT, CDR2 FQNNGV. The CDR3 is CASSLGGGEWNYEQYF. The DNA of the CDR3 is TGTGCCAGCAGCTTAGGAGGGGGCGAATGGAACTACGAGCAGTACTTC.

This clonotype appeared many times. The chain employs TRBV27 and TRBJ2-7; 9 bases match TRBD2. CDR1 is MNHEY, CDR2 SMNVEV, per germline (reference sequence). The CDR3 length is 15 residues. With V trimmed by 6 bases and J by 2 bases, 8 bases remained unmatched. CDR3 protein: CASRASAGGAYEQYF. CDR3 in DNA: TGTGCCAGCAGAGCGTCGGCGGGAGGGGCCTACGAGCAGTACTTC.

This clonotype was seen repeatedly, ten times or more. The V gene is TRBV12-3 or TRBV12-4, the J gene TRBJ1-5; D unclear. The CDR3 covers 13 residues. V was cut by 1 base and J by 4 bases, with 5 bases left in between. This chain's CDR3 is CASSLGDNQPQHF. In DNA, the CDR3 is TGTGCCAGCAGTTTAGGAGATAATCAGCCCCAGCATTTT.

The chain is built from TRBV5-1 and TRBJ1-3; D uncertain. Trimming left V 4 bases short and J 0 bases short, with 8 bases between. The length of the CDR3 is 14 residues. Germline CDR1 reads SGHRS; CDR2 reads YFSETQ. Here the CDR3 DNA reads TGCGCCAGCAGCGTTGACAACTCTGGAAACACCATATATTTT. It yields the protein CASSVDNSGNTIYF.

The sample holds many counts of this clonotype. This sequence joins TRBV5-1 and TRBJ2-4, with D hard to call. V was pared by 1 base and J by 7 bases, with 3 bases between. The CDR3 totals 11 residues. Per germline, CDR1 SGHRS and CDR2 YFSETQ. The CDR3 spells CASSLSNIQYF. The CDR3 region has the DNA TGCGCCAGCAGCTTGTCGAACATTCAGTACTTC. The variable domain in full, with the rest retrieved from reference TRBV5-1 and TRBJ2-4, is KAGVTQTPRYLIKTRGQQVTLSCSPISGHRSVSWYQQTPGQGLQFLFEYFSETQRNKGNFPGRFSGRQFSNSRSEMNVSTLELGDSALYLCASSLSNIQYFGAGTRLSVL.

This clonotype was observed at least ten times. V gene TRBV11-2 combines with J gene TRBJ1-1, with TRBD1 as a possible D gene (5 bases). Germline CDR1 is SGHAT and CDR2 is FQNNGV. V was pared by 5 bases and J by 5 bases, with 18 bases between. CDR3 length: 15 amino acids. The CDR3 sequence is CASSPLEGRWTEAFF. The CDR3 DNA reads TGTGCCAGCAGCCCCCTGGAGGGGCGATGGACTGAAGCTTTCTTT.